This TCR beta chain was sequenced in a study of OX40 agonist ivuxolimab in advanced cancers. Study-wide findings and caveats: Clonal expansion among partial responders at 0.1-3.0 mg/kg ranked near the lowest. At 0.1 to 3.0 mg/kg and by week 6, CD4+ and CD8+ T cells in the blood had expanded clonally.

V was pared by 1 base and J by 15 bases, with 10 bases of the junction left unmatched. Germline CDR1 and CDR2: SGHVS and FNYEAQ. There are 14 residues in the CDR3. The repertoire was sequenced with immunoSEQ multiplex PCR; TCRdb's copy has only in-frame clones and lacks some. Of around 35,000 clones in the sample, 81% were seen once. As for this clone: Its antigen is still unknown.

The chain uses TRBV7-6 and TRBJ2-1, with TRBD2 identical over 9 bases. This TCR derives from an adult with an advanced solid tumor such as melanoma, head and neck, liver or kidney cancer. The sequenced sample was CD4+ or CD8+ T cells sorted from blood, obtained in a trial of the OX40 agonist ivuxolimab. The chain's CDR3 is CASSLVFAGGPRFF. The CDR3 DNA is TGTGCCAGCAGCTTAGTGTTTGCGGGGGGGCCCCGGTTCTTC. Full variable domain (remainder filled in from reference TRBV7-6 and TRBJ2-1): GAGVSQSPRYKVTKRGQDVALRCDPISGHVSLYWYRQALGQGPEFLTYFNYEAQQDKSGLPNDRFSAERPEGSISTLTIQRTEQRDSAMYRCASSLVFAGGPRFFGPGTRLTVL.